This TCR beta chain stems from a study of beta chain features in type 1 diabetes. Germline CDR1 and CDR2: SGHNT and YYREEE (reference sequence). The length of the CDR3 is 15 residues. V was pared by 4 bases and J by 7 bases, with 18 bases between. This clone was counted only a few times. The antigen is unknown. Study findings and constraints: Researchers report that Type 1 diabetes patients had moderately but significantly shorter TCRB CDR3s across all four CD4+ subsets.

The entirety of the isolated RNA underwent reverse transcription, so expressed TCRB transcripts were sequenced. The table came from immunoSEQ multiplex PCR; TCRdb's copy has only in-frame clones and leaves some out. The table includes some 70,000 clones, roughly 50% detected once. The source is a man aged 30 to 45 with type 1 diabetes. The sequenced sample was central memory CD4+ T cells from blood. This chain uses TRBV5-4 with TRBJ2-1; the D gene is possibly TRBD2 (6 bases). In DNA, the CDR3 is TGTGCCAGCAGCCCTGCGGGACGCCCCGGGAATGAGCAGTTCTTC. Translation: CASSPAGRPGNEQFF. Using reference TRBV5-4 and TRBJ2-1 for the parts outside the CDR3, the full variable domain is ETGVTQSPTHLIKTRGQQVTLRCSSQSGHNTVSWYQQALGQGPQFIFQYYREEENGRGNFPPRFSGLQFPNYSSELNVNALELDDSALYLCASSPAGRPGNEQFFGPGTRLTVL.